The rows below give T cell receptor beta chains drawn from one sample of a study of cytomegalovirus exposure and HLA in healthy donors. Only in-frame clones appear in the TCRdb table, and some are missing; sequencing was by immunoSEQ multiplex PCR. The repertoire includes about 160,000 clones, about 72% of them detected once, and approximately 2.1% sits in the top ten. Sequenced input: PBMCs. The origin of the receptors is a man aged 45-65 years in good health and CMV-seropositive. Each CDR3 is given with its conserved first and last residue. The order of the fields is J gene, clone size, V gene, CDR3 protein. Size is stated for part of the rows, as once, few or many counts, or as a class when the clone is expanded.

>TRBJ2-1|NA|TRBV19
CASSIEGDRYSNEQFF
>TRBJ2-5|NA|TRBV28
CASSSRGRPQETQYF
>TRBJ2-7|NA|TRBV9
CASSVGAGFFYEQYF
>TRBJ1-1|NA|TRBV5-1
CASRLQGDEAFF
>TRBJ2-1|once|TRBV12-5
CASGLVETSGGSSYNEQFF
>TRBJ2-1|NA|TRBV7-2
CASRLDSTYNEQFF
>TRBJ2-3|few|TRBV6-5
CASSTPSGGTDTQYF
>TRBJ2-5|NA|TRBV7-2
CASSLSSIGVRGETQYF
>TRBJ1-1|NA|TRBV29-1
CSTLTRQLNTEAFF
>TRBJ2-1|NA|TRBV9
CASSTWTGSYNEQFF
>TRBJ2-3|NA|TRBV27
CASSLDRAKDTQYF
>TRBJ2-7|NA|TRBV5-6
CASSFDRAEQYF
>TRBJ1-3|NA|TRBV7-8
CASSSDRGRRTIYF
>TRBJ2-3|NA|TRBV10-3
CAISDADFTDTQYF
>TRBJ1-6|NA|TRBV27
CASWDRMLDSPLHF
>TRBJ1-1|NA|TRBV11-2
CASSLRGQGAWDTEAFF
>TRBJ2-7|NA|TRBV14
CASSPGTVKSGQYF
>TRBJ2-3|NA|TRBV13
CASSVQWTRGTDTQYF
>TRBJ2-1|NA|TRBV6-1
CASTKRGGSYNEQFF